These 11 T cell receptor beta chains originate from one sample sequenced in a study of T cells after yellow fever vaccination. MiXCR, applied by TCRdb to the 5' RACE reads, yields one record per CDR3 protein. The table lists about 320,000 distinct CDR3 sequences, under 15% of them singletons, with 2.5% to 4% in the top ten. Sequenced here: CD4+ T cells sorted from PBMCs, sampled 15 days after the yellow fever booster vaccination. These receptors originate from a young man who received the YFV17D yellow fever vaccine.

On this clonotype itself: A much larger clone differs from this one at a single base, so this may be a read error. The CDR3 DNA reads TGTGCCAGCAGCCAAGATACGCAGGGTCTTCAGCCCCAGCATTTT. Translating it yields CASSQDTQGLQPQHF. This chain links TRBV3-1 with TRBJ1-5; D is possibly TRBD1 (5 bases). V was cut by 0 bases and J by 6 bases, with 12 bases left in between. The germline V gene has CDR1 LGHDT and CDR2 YNNKEL (reference sequence). The length of the CDR3 is 15 residues.

This clonotype has just a few counts. The rearrangement uses TRBV6-1 and TRBJ2-7, with D possibly TRBD1 on 5 matching bases. Germline CDR1 reads MNHNS; CDR2 reads SASEGT. V lost 0 bases, J lost 3 bases, and 9 bases lay in between. CDR3 length: 14 amino acids. The CDR3 nucleotides read TGTGCCAGCAGTGAAGCGCTGCAGGGCTACGAGCAGTACGTC. Amino acid sequence: CASSEALQGYEQYV.

The CDR3 spells CASSQGAGTRTGELFF. Here the CDR3 DNA reads TGCGCCAGCAGCCAAGGGGCCGGGACACGCACCGGGGAGCTGTTTTTT. The chain uses TRBV4-3 and TRBJ2-2; a possible D gene is TRBD1 (6 bases). Trimming stripped 1 base from V and 4 bases from J, with 13 bases between. The CDR3 extends over 16 amino acids. CDR1 is LGHNA, CDR2 YSLEER, per germline.

The sample holds one count of this clonotype. V is TRBV9 and J is TRBJ2-5, with a possible D match to TRBD1 (7 bases). Trimming took 3 bases from V and 5 from J, leaving 17 bases between them. The CDR3 length is 15 residues. CDR1 SGDLS and CDR2 YYNGEE come from the germline V gene. The CDR3 DNA is TGTGCCAGCAGCGGAGGCGGGGCAGGGGGGGAGACCCAGTACTTC. It yields the protein CASSGGGAGGETQYF.

This clonotype has only a few counts. This rearrangement joins TRBV18 to TRBJ2-1; D is possibly TRBD1 (7 bases). V dropped 5 bases and J dropped 4 bases, with 21 bases sitting between them. Germline V gene lookup returns CDR1 KGHSH and CDR2 LQKENI. This CDR3 contains 17 residues. In nucleotides, the CDR3 is TGTGCCAGCTCAGTCGCCCAGGGAGGACAGGTGTACAATGAGCAGTTCTTC. Translation: CASSVAQGGQVYNEQFF. The full variable domain, rest sourced from reference TRBV18 and TRBJ2-1, is NAGVMQNPRHLVRRRGQEARLRCSPMKGHSHVYWYRQLPEEGLKFMVYLQKENIIDESGMPKERFSAEFPKEGPSILRIQQVVRGDSAAYFCASSVAQGGQVYNEQFFGPGTRLTVL.

This clonotype was detected a few times. The rearrangement links TRBV5-4 to TRBJ1-2; 8 positions match TRBD1. V lost 4 bases, J lost 3 bases, and 11 bases stayed unmatched. CDR3 length equals 16 residues. CDR1 is SGHNT and CDR2 is YYREEE in the germline V gene (reference sequence). This CDR3 reads CASSPGARGQDYGYTF. CDR3 nucleotide sequence: TGTGCCAGCAGCCCCGGGGCCAGGGGGCAGGACTATGGCTACACCTTC.

This clonotype was observed many times. The V gene is TRBV5-5, the J gene TRBJ1-2; D is uncertain. This CDR3 has 12 residues. V was shortened by 2 bases and J by 6 bases, with 8 bases between the two germline ends. Germline loops: CDR1 SGHKS, CDR2 YYEKEE (reference sequence). The CDR3 is CASSFYSDGYTF. The CDR3, as DNA: TGTGCCAGCAGCTTTTATAGCGATGGCTACACCTTC. Full variable domain (remainder filled in from reference TRBV5-5 and TRBJ1-2): DAGVTQSPTHLIKTRGQQVTLRCSPISGHKSVSWYQQVLGQGPQFIFQYYEKEERGRGNFPDRFSARQFPNYSSELNVNALLLGDSALYLCASSFYSDGYTFGSGTRLTVV.

This sequence joins TRBV5-6 and TRBJ2-7; TRBD1 aligns across 8 bases. The trim removed 3 bases at V and 6 bases at J, leaving 8 bases unmatched. In germline, CDR1 is SGHDT, CDR2 YYEEEE. The CDR3 length is 14 residues. CDR3 region: CASSWGTGWAEQYV. In DNA, the CDR3 is TGTGCCAGCAGCTGGGGGACAGGTTGGGCCGAGCAGTACGTC.

The chain carries TRBV7-2 and TRBJ1-3, with D possibly TRBD1 on 5 matching bases. CDR3 size: 14 residues. The germline gives CDR1 SGHTA, CDR2 FQGNSA. The V gene lost 1 base and the J gene lost 3 bases, with 7 bases spanning the gap. The CDR3 DNA reads as TGTGCCAGCAGCTTAGTCCAGGGTGGAAACACCATATATTTT. It is translated as CASSLVQGGNTIYF.

The sample holds a few counts of this clonotype. The J gene is TRBJ1-1, the V gene TRBV11-2; D gene uncertain. V was cut by 1 base and J by 5 bases, with 8 bases left in between. CDR1 is SGHAT, CDR2 FQNNGV, per germline. CDR3 length: 13 amino acids. The CDR3 bases are TGTGCCAGCAGCTTAGTTTATGGGACTGAAGCTTTCTTT. It translates to CASSLVYGTEAFF. The full variable domain, with the rest looked up from reference TRBV11-2 and TRBJ1-1, is EAGVAQSPRYKIIEKRQSVAFWCNPISGHATLYWYQQILGQGPKLLIQFQNNGVVDDSQLPKDRFSAERLKGVDSTLKIQPAKLEDSAVYLCASSLVYGTEAFFGQGTRLTVV.

This chain links TRBV15 with TRBJ1-2; D is perhaps TRBD1 (5 bases). Trimming took 1 base from V and 4 from J, leaving 13 bases between them. Looked up from germline, CDR1 is LNHNV and CDR2 is YYDKDF (reference sequence). This CDR3 is built from 15 residues. CDR3 amino acids: CATSRGRDSAYGYTF. CDR3 bases: TGTGCCACCAGCAGAGGCCGAGACAGCGCCTATGGCTACACCTTC.